Listed here is a single TCR beta chain. Its specificity is unknown. PCR used 60 Vbeta primers and 13 Jbeta primers. Profiled with immunoSEQ multiplex PCR; TCRdb holds only in-frame clones, not every one. The sample has around 74,000 clones, 70% to 80% seen once; the top ten hold 2.5%. This record belongs to a study of cytomegalovirus exposure and HLA in healthy donors. Findings and caveats of the study: Fewer N-insertions (relative to the roughly 630-donor mean) were reportedly seen in an Asian-associated ancestry cluster in a later analysis. About 87% or about 30% of the time was how often most TCR beta V segments were productive, according to an earlier analysis.

This TCR was recovered from a man aged 25-45 years in good health and CMV-seronegative. The sample consisted of PBMCs.

CDR3 sequence: CSVVEEVSYEQYF. CDR3 sequence (DNA): TGCAGCGTTGTCGAGGAGGTCTCCTACGAGCAGTACTTC. The V gene is TRBV29-1, the J gene TRBJ2-7, with D possibly TRBD2 on 5 matching bases. Germline CDR1 reads SQVTM; CDR2 reads ANQGSEA. The CDR3 has 13 residues. Deletions cut 4 bases from V and 0 bases from J, with 10 bases between.